This T cell receptor (beta chain) was sequenced during a study of cytomegalovirus exposure and HLA in healthy donors. Germline-derived CDR1 and CDR2 are MDHEN and SYDVKM. This CDR3 comprises 14 residues. V lost 6 bases and J lost 0, with 9 bases in between. The PCR employed 60 Vbeta primers together with 13 Jbeta primers. Here immunoSEQ multiplex PCR was the method, and the copy in TCRdb shows in-frame clones only, minus some. The profile shows about 150,000 clones, roughly 71% of them singletons. This rearrangement joins TRBV28 to TRBJ1-3, with D maybe TRBD1 (6 bases). The sequencing input was PBMCs. The clonotype comes from a man under 40 in good health and CMV-seronegative. CDR3: CASRSQGSGNTIYF. The CDR3 nucleotides are TGTGCCAGCAGGTCACAGGGCTCTGGAAACACCATATATTTT.